The present entry profiles one TCR beta chain with its context. What it recognizes is unknown. This specimen comes from a study of shared clonotypes between healthy human individuals. With V trimmed by 4 bases and J by 5 bases, 9 bases remained unmatched. Germline-derived CDR1 and CDR2 are SGHNT and YYREEE (reference sequence). The CDR3 is 15 residues long. The authors' processing: In the immunoSEQ data, sequences were junction-only and lacked quality scores, so filtering differed. The method was immunoSEQ multiplex PCR; TCRdb's version includes in-frame clones alone and lacks a portion of them. V, J and clone size reflect that table, while D and trimming were determined from the DNA. The sample lists about 2 million clones; about 95% were seen once. CD8 cells classed as naive were CD45RO-negative and positively selected for CCR7, excluding terminally differentiated effector memory CD45RA+ cells. Findings of the study overall: Sorted-subset sequencing was shown by rarefaction to be incomplete despite large depth. On the whole, naive subsets had larger estimated richness than memory subsets had. Non-shared clonotypes were found to have lower generation probabilities than the clonotypes that were shared by all four of the sorted-subset donors.

V is TRBV5-4 and J is TRBJ2-5; 9 bases align to TRBD2. The sequenced sample was naive CD8+ T cells sorted from blood. The TCR originated in a man aged 18 to 30 in good health. The DNA for the CDR3 is TGTGCCAGCAGCCCATTAGCGGGGGCGGAGGAGACCCAGTACTTC. This gives the protein CASSPLAGAEETQYF.